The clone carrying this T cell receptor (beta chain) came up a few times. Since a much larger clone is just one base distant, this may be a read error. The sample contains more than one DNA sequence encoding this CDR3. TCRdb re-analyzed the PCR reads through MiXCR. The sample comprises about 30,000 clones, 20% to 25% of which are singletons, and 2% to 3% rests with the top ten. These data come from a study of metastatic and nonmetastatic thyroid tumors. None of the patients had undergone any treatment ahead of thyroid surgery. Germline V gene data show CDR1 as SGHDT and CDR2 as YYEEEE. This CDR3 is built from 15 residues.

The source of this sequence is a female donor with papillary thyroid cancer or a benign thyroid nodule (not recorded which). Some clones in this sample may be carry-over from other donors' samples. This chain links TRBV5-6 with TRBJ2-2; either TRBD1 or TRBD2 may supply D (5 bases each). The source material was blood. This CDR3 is CASSLALGVTGELFF. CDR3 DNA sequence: TGTGCCAGCAGTTTGGCTTTGGGGGTCACCGGGGAGCTGTTTTTT.